The present entry profiles one T cell receptor beta chain with its context. Its antigen remains unknown. Data came from immunoSEQ multiplex PCR; TCRdb stores just in-frame clones and leaves some out. The sample shows around 150,000 clones, 75% to 95% of them seen only once. Germline CDR1 WNHNN, CDR2 SYGVQD (reference sequence). The V and J ends lost 4 bases and 0 bases respectively, with 10 bases between them. The CDR3 has 15 residues. This entry is derived from a study of T cell responses to AZD1222 COVID-19 vaccine. Points from the study as a whole: The study found vaccine-associated CD4 TCRs spanning spike, dominant at 160-218 and 743-854.

The starting material was peripheral blood, obtained 28 days after the second AZD1222 dose. The V call is TRBV10-1, the J call TRBJ2-1; D may be TRBD1 (5 bases). This TCR was recovered from an adult who received the AZD1222 COVID-19 vaccine. The CDR3 sequence is CASSVDTSSYNEQFF. CDR3 DNA: TGCGCCAGCAGTGTGGACACGAGCTCCTACAATGAGCAGTTCTTC.